Shown below are 20 T cell receptor beta chains from a single sample sequenced in a study of blood T cells in healthy people across ages. Then a second PCR, running roughly 6 to 12 cycles, was carried out with a sample-barcoded 5' primer and a J-beta primer mix. MiXCR, applied by TCRdb to the 5' RACE reads, yields one record per CDR3 protein. The sample contains over a million distinct CDR3 sequences, roughly 43% of which appear only once. The sequencing sample was made of blood. Every receptor here comes from a young woman in good health.

The chain recombines TRBV5-1 with TRBJ2-7, with a possible D match to TRBD2 (5 bases). The length of the CDR3 is 13 residues. Germline CDR1 is SGHRS and CDR2 is YFSETQ. Trimming stripped 4 bases from V and 7 bases from J, with 15 bases between. The CDR3 region has the DNA TGCGCCAGCAGCCCCCCTGGGAGTCTAGAGCAGTACTTC. It specifies CASSPPGSLEQYF. The variable domain in full, with the rest retrieved from reference TRBV5-1 and TRBJ2-7, is KAGVTQTPRYLIKTRGQQVTLSCSPISGHRSVSWYQQTPGQGLQFLFEYFSETQRNKGNFPGRFSGRQFSNSRSEMNVSTLELGDSALYLCASSPPGSLEQYFGPGTRLTVT.

This chain uses TRBV7-2 with TRBJ2-7; 13 bases are shared with TRBD2. The CDR3 consists of 19 residues. V was pared by 5 bases and J by 7 bases, with 20 bases of the junction left unmatched. Germline CDR1 SGHTA, CDR2 FQGNSA. The CDR3 here is CASSPFGTSGAVTYNEQYF. The CDR3 nucleotides are TGTGCCAGCAGCCCCTTCGGGACTAGCGGGGCGGTTACCTACAATGAGCAGTACTTC.

The chain recombines TRBV6-1 with TRBJ2-7; weak D call: TRBD2 (5 bases). This CDR3 is 13 amino acids long. Deletions cut 3 bases from V and 4 bases from J, with 10 bases between. Germline-derived CDR1 and CDR2 are MNHNS and SASEGT. The CDR3 DNA sequence: TGTGCCAGCAGTGACGGACGGGGATACGAGCAGTACTTC. It codes for CASSDGRGYEQYF.

V is TRBV4-1 and J is TRBJ1-2; D call uncertain. Germline CDR1 is MGHRA and CDR2 is YSYEKL. Trimming stripped 1 base from V and 5 bases from J, with 14 bases between. The CDR3 has 15 residues. The CDR3 reads CASSQVLQLVYGYTF. The CDR3 DNA sequence: TGCGCCAGCAGCCAAGTCCTCCAGCTAGTGTATGGCTACACCTTC.

The chain links TRBV9 to TRBJ2-7, with 12 bases fitting TRBD2. The CDR3 totals 16 residues. V trimming: 0 bases; J trimming: 7 bases; junction bases outside the gene matches: 8. Germline CDR1 and CDR2: SGDLS and YYNGEE. In nucleotides, the CDR3 is TGTGCCAGCAGCGTAGCTAGCGGGAGGGCCTTTGATGAGCAGTACTTC. This gives the protein CASSVASGRAFDEQYF.

The chain uses TRBV7-2 and TRBJ1-1; D is undetermined. Germline CDR1 SGHTA, CDR2 FQGNSA. The ends were cut back, 5 bases at V and 5 bases at J, with 15 bases in the middle. The CDR3 contains 14 residues. DNA for the CDR3: TGTGCCAGCAGCGGCATTGGTTTCGGTACTGAAGCTTTCTTT. Protein sequence: CASSGIGFGTEAFF.

The rearrangement joins TRBV29-1 to TRBJ2-3, with D possibly TRBD2 on 7 matching bases. Germline CDR1 reads SQVTM; CDR2 reads ANQGSEA. The CDR3 extends over 15 amino acids. The V and J ends lost 6 bases and 2 bases respectively, with 18 bases between them. The CDR3 sequence is CSVTQLGGATDTQYF. CDR3 bases: TGCAGCGTCACCCAATTAGGGGGGGCCACAGATACGCAGTATTTT.

The rearrangement links TRBV9 to TRBJ2-5, with 9 bases identical to TRBD2. The end of the DNA aligns better with TRBJ2-7, so the J call may be wrong. CDR1 SGDLS and CDR2 YYNGEE come from the germline V gene. The CDR3 loop spans 17 amino acids. CDR3 sequence reads: CASSLGLAGGPFYEQYF. The CDR3 coding sequence is TGTGCCAGCAGCCTTGGACTCGCGGGGGGGCCGTTTTACGAGCAGTACTTC.

This clonotype was counted a few times. The V call is TRBV27, the J call TRBJ2-5; the match to TRBD1 covers 10 bases. Per germline, CDR1 MNHEY and CDR2 SMNVEV (reference sequence). The CDR3 length is 14 residues. The junction had 2 bases not matched to a gene; V was cut back by 3 bases and J by 4 bases. CDR3 loop: CASSLTGGPETQYF. The CDR3 DNA is TGTGCCAGCAGTTTGACAGGGGGCCCAGAGACCCAGTACTTC.

V usage is TRBV9 and J usage is TRBJ2-7; 7 positions match TRBD2. The tail of the sequence fits TRBJ2-5 better, so the J call may be wrong. Germline V gene lookup returns CDR1 SGDLS and CDR2 YYNGEE. The CDR3 extends over 14 amino acids. The CDR3 DNA is TGTGCGCCACGGGGGGAAGTGTGGCGGCAGACCCAGTACTTC. The encoded protein is CAPRGEVWRQTQYF.

This rearrangement joins TRBV28 to TRBJ1-5; 9 nucleotides match TRBD1. The germline V gene has CDR1 MDHEN and CDR2 SYDVKM. The CDR3 is 15 amino acids. Trimming at V came to 2 bases and at J to 7 bases, leaving 6 bases not matched to a gene. The CDR3 here is CASSLQRTGDQPQHF. The DNA for the CDR3 is TGTGCCAGCAGTTTACAAAGGACAGGGGACCAGCCCCAGCATTTT. Full variable domain (outside the CDR3, taken from reference TRBV28 and TRBJ1-5): DVKVTQSSRYLVKRTGEKVFLECVQDMDHENMFWYRQDPGLGLRLIYFSYDVKMKEKGDIPEGYSVSREKKERFSLILESASTNQTSMYLCASSLQRTGDQPQHFGDGTRLSIL.

CDR3 amino acids: CASSLEQGSLDGYTF. In DNA form, the CDR3 reads TGCGCCAGCAGCTTGGAACAGGGAAGTCTCGATGGCTACACCTTC. This sequence joins TRBV5-1 and TRBJ1-2; the D gene is possibly TRBD1 (6 bases). Germline V gene data show CDR1 as SGHRS and CDR2 as YFSETQ. CDR3 length: 15 residues. Trimming cost V 0 bases and J 6 bases, with 15 bases left between them.

This clonotype was counted a few times. The gene calls are TRBV28 and TRBJ2-7; 13 nucleotides align to TRBD2. Germline assignment: CDR1 MDHEN and CDR2 SYDVKM. The CDR3 totals 12 residues. J lost 8 bases, V lost 6 bases, and 1 base had no gene match. CDR3 DNA sequence: TGTGCCAGCAGGGGACTAGCGGGACAGCAGTACTTC. It translates to CASRGLAGQQYF.

The rearrangement links TRBV6-2 or TRBV6-3 to TRBJ1-2, with D hard to call. From germline, CDR1 is MNHEY and CDR2 SVGEGT. Deletions cut 2 bases from V and 4 bases from J, with 5 bases between. This CDR3 is 12 amino acids long. The CDR3 sequence is CASSYPIYGYTF. The CDR3, as DNA: TGTGCCAGCAGTTACCCAATCTATGGCTACACCTTC.

This clonotype was picked up a small number of times. This chain uses TRBV10-1 with TRBJ2-3; no clear D. The CDR3 is made up of 14 amino acids. Deletions cut 8 bases from V and 2 bases from J, with 14 bases between. Germline V CDR1 and CDR2: WNHNN, SYGVQD (reference sequence). Here the CDR3 DNA reads TGCGCCAGCGCCTCCGGGCTCCACACAGATACGCAGTATTTT. As protein: CASASGLHTDTQYF.

The DNA of the CDR3 is TGTGCCAGCGAAAGGGCTTATAATTCACCCCTCCACTTT. Protein sequence: CASERAYNSPLHF. The rearrangement joins TRBV2 to TRBJ1-6; no reliable D call. The ends were cut back, 8 bases at V and 4 bases at J, with 9 bases in the middle. This CDR3 has 13 amino acids. Germline CDR1 and CDR2: SNHLY and FYNNEI.

With regard to this clonotype: A junction end diverges from the germline sequence, so it may reflect a read error. This rearrangement joins TRBV7-9 to TRBJ2-1, with 12 bases fitting TRBD2. The germline CDR1 and CDR2 sequences are SEHNR and FQNEAQ (reference sequence). The CDR3 runs to 17 residues. The CDR3 sequence: CASSPGTSGPTYSEQFF. The CDR3 nucleotides are TGTGCCAGCAGTCCCGGGACTAGCGGGCCTACGTACAGTGAGCAGTTCTTC.

This clonotype was recorded at least ten times. The chain has TRBV27 and TRBJ2-7, with D maybe TRBD1 (6 bases). V was cut by 4 bases and J by 4 bases, with 14 bases left in between. The CDR3 consists of 14 residues. Germline CDR1 MNHEY, CDR2 SMNVEV (reference sequence). The CDR3 loop is CASSSTGEGYEQYF. CDR3 nucleotide sequence: TGTGCCAGCAGTTCGACAGGCGAAGGGTACGAGCAGTACTTC.

In this sample, this clonotype turned up a few times. The chain uses TRBV7-9 and TRBJ2-4, with 10 nucleotides matching TRBD1. The germline CDR1 and CDR2 sequences are SEHNR and FQNEAQ (reference sequence). The V segment lost 0 bases and the J segment 0 bases; nucleotides outside the gene matches: 5. This CDR3 has 18 residues. The CDR3 DNA reads as TGTGCCAGCAGCTTAGCGGTGGGACAGGGGATAGCCAAAAACATTCAGTACTTC. This codes for CASSLAVGQGIAKNIQYF. Supplemented by reference TRBV7-9 and TRBJ2-4, the full variable domain reads DTGVSQNPRHKITKRGQNVTFRCDPISEHNRLYWYRQTLGQGPEFLTYFQNEAQLEKSRLLSDRFSAERPKGSFSTLEIQRTEQGDSAMYLCASSLAVGQGIAKNIQYFGAGTRLSVL.

V and J are TRBV5-1 and TRBJ2-3; 7 bases agree with TRBD2. Per germline, CDR1 SGHRS and CDR2 YFSETQ. The V segment lost 0 bases and the J segment 3 bases; nucleotides outside the gene matches: 7. The CDR3 loop spans 16 amino acids. This CDR3 is CASSLVAGVMTDTQYF. For the CDR3, the DNA is TGCGCCAGCAGCTTGGTTGCGGGGGTCATGACAGATACGCAGTATTTT.